This section outlines one T cell receptor (beta chain) sequence together with its context. The target antigen is unknown. The sample originates from a study of T cell responses to AZD1222 COVID-19 vaccine. General observations from the study: Two doses of AZD1222 preceded a rise in Spike-specific TCR breadth and depth. The study reported that nearly half of spike-specific TCRs target unmutated variant regions. Only five to seven individuals given AZD1222 were seropositive at baseline.

Assay used: immunoSEQ multiplex PCR; TCRdb lists only in-frame clones, some missing. The table lists about 89,000 clones, just over 90% of them singletons. Pooling covered second doses at about 4 or about 12 weeks. The input for sequencing was peripheral blood, taken 28 days after the second AZD1222 dose. The TCR sequence derives from an adult who received the AZD1222 COVID-19 vaccine.

CDR3 amino acids: CASRKTDDYGYTF. CDR3 bases: TGCGCCAGCAGGAAGACAGATGACTATGGCTACACCTTC. This chain connects TRBV10-2 to TRBJ1-2, with D possibly TRBD1 on 5 matching bases. This CDR3 contains 13 residues. The V end lost 6 bases, the J end lost 3 bases, and 11 bases lay between the germline ends. CDR1 and CDR2 from the germline V gene are WSHSY and SAAADI.